What follows describes a single TCR beta chain. Other DNA variants within this sample encode the same CDR3. This sample is part of a study of blood T cell repertoires in COVID-19. Method: immunoSEQ multiplex PCR; TCRdb's copy keeps in-frame clones and lacks some. This sample has about 250,000 clones, with roughly 80% found just once. Per germline, CDR1 SEHNR and CDR2 FQNEAQ (reference sequence). V was cut by 0 bases and J by 2 bases, with 7 bases left in between. The CDR3 has 14 residues. This rearrangement joins TRBV7-9 to TRBJ2-5; unclear D gene. Input material: peripheral blood. This sequence was found in a woman aged 70-85 years with acute or convalescent COVID-19. Here the CDR3 DNA reads TGTGCCAGCAGCTTAGCGGCAGGACAAGAGACCCAGTACTTC. Protein sequence: CASSLAAGQETQYF.